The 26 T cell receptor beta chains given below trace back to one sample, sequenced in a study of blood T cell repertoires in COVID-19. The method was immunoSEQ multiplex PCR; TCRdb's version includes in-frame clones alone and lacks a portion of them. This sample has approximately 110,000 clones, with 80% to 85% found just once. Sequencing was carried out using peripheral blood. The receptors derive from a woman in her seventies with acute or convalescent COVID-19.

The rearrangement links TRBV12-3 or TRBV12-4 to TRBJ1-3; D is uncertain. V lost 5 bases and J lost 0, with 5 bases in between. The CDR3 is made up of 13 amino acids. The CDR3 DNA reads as TGTGCCAGCAGTCCCTTCTCTGGAAACACCATATATTTT. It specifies CASSPFSGNTIYF.

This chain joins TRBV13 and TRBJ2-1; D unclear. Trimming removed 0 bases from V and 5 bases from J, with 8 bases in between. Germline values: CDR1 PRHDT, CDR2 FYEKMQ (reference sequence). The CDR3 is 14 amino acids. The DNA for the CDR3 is TGTGCCAGCAGCTTAGGGGCCTTAAACAATGAGCAGTTCTTC. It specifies CASSLGALNNEQFF.

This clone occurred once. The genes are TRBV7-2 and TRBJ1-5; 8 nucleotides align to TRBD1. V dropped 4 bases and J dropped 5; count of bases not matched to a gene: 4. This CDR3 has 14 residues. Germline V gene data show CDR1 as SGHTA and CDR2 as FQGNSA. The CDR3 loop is CASSWTGSDQPQHF. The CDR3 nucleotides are TGTGCCAGCAGCTGGACAGGGTCCGATCAGCCCCAGCATTTT.

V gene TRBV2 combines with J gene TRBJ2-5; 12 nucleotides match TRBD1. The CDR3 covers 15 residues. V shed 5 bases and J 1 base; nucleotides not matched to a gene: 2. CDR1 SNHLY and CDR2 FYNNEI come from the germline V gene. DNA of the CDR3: TGTGCCAGCAGTTGGGACAGGGGGCCCCAAGAGACCCAGTACTTC. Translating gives CASSWDRGPQETQYF.

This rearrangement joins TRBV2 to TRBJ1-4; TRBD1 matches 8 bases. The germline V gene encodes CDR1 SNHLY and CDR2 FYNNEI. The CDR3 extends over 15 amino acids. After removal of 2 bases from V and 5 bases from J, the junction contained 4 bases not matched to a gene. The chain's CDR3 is CASSERTGQNEKLFF. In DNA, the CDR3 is TGTGCCAGCAGTGAACGGACAGGGCAAAATGAAAAACTGTTTTTT.

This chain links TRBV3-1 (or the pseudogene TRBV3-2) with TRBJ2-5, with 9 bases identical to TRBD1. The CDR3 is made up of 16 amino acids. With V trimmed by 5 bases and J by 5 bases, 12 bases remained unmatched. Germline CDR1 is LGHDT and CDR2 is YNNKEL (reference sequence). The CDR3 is CASSSSSRGTGETQYF. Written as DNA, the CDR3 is TGTGCCAGCAGCTCCTCGTCGCGGGGGACAGGGGAGACCCAGTACTTC.

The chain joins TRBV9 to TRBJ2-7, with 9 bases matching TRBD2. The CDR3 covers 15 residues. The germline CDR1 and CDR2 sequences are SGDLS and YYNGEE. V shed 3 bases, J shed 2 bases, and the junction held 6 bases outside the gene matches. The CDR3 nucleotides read TGTGCCAGCAGCGCGACTAGCGGATCTCCCTACGAGCAGTACTTC. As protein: CASSATSGSPYEQYF.

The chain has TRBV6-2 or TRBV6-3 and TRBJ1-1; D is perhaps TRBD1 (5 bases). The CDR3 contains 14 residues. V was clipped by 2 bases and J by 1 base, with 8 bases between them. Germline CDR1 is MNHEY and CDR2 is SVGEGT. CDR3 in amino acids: CASSYPQGNTEAFF. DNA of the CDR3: TGTGCCAGCAGTTACCCTCAGGGGAACACTGAAGCTTTCTTT.

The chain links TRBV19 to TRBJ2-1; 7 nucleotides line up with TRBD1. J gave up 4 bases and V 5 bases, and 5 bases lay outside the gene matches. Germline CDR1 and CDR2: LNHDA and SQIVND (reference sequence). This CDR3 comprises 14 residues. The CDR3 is CASSDRDVYNEQFF. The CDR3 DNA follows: TGTGCCAGTAGTGACAGGGATGTGTACAATGAGCAGTTCTTC.

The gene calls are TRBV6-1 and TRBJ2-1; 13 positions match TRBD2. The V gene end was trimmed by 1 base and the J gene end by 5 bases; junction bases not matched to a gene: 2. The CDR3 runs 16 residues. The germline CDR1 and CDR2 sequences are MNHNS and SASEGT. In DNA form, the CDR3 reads TGTGCCAGCAGTGAAGGACTAGCGGGAGGTCACAATGAGCAGTTCTTC. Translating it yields CASSEGLAGGHNEQFF.

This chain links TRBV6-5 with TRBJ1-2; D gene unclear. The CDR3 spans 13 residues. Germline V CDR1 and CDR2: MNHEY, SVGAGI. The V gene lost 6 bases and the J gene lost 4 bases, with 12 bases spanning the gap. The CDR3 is CASRPRGGYGYTF. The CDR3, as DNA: TGTGCCAGCAGACCTCGGGGAGGCTATGGCTACACCTTC.

The CDR3 is CASSPRYPGTGTNGYTF. The CDR3 nucleotides are TGTGCCAGCAGCCCACGTTATCCGGGGACAGGGACGAATGGCTACACCTTC. The V and J genes are TRBV3-1 (or the pseudogene TRBV3-2) and TRBJ1-2, with TRBD1 identical over 9 bases. The germline V gene has CDR1 LGHDT and CDR2 YNNKEL (reference sequence). Trimming removed 4 bases from V and 6 bases from J; junction bases left unmatched: 15. The CDR3 spans 17 residues.

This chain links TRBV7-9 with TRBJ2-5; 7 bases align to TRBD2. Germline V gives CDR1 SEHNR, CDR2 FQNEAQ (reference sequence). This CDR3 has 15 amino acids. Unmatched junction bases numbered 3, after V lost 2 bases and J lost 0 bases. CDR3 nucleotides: TGTGCCAGCAGCTTAAACCTAGCGGACCAAGAGACCCAGTACTTC. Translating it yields CASSLNLADQETQYF.

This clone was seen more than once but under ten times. The CDR3 loop is CASSHYDTEAFF. The CDR3 DNA follows: TGTGCCAGCAGCCACTATGACACTGAAGCTTTCTTT. The chain couples TRBV3-1 (or the pseudogene TRBV3-2) to TRBJ1-1, with unresolved D. CDR3 size: 12 residues. The germline V gene encodes CDR1 LGHDT and CDR2 YNNKEL (reference sequence). V was clipped by 3 bases and J by 3 bases, with 5 bases between them.

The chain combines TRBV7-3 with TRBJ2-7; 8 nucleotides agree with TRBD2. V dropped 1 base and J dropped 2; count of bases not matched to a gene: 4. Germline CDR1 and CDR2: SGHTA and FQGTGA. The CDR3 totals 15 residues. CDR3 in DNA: TGTGCCAGCAGCTTAAGAGCGGGAGCAGCCTACGAGCAGTACTTC. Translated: CASSLRAGAAYEQYF.

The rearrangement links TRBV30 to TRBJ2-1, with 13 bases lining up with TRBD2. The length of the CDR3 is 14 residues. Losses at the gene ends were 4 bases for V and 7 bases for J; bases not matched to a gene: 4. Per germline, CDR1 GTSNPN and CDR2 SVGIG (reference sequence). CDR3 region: CAWIRTSGGNEQFF. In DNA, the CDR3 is TGTGCCTGGATCCGGACTAGCGGGGGTAATGAGCAGTTCTTC.

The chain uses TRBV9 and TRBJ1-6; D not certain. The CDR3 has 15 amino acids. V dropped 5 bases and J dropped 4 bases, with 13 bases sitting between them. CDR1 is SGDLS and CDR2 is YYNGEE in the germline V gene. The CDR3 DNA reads TGTGCCAGCAGTTTAGGACTCAAGTATAATTCACCCCTCCACTTT. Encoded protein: CASSLGLKYNSPLHF.

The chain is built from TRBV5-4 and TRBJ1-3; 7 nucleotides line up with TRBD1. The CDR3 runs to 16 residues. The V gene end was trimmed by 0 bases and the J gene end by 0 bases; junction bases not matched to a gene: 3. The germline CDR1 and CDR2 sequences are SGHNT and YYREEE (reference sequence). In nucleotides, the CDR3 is TGTGCCAGCAGCTTGGACAGGGGCGGCTCTGGAAACACCATATATTTT. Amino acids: CASSLDRGGSGNTIYF.

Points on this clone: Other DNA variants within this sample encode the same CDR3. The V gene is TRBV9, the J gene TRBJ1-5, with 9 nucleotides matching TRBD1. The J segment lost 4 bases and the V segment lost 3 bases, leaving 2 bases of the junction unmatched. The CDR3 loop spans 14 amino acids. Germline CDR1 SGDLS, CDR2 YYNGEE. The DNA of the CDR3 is TGTGCCAGCAGCGGACAGGGGGGGAATCAGCCCCAGCATTTT. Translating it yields CASSGQGGNQPQHF.

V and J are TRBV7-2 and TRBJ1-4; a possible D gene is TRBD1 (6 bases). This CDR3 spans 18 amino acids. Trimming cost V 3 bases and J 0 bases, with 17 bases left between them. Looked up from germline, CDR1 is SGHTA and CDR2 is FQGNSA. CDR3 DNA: TGTGCCAGCAGCTTGGAGACCGGGACAACTACAACTAATGAAAAACTGTTTTTT. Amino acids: CASSLETGTTTTNEKLFF.

CDR3 sequence: CASSRLAGGGTDTQYF. In nucleotides, the CDR3 is TGTGCCAGCAGTCGTCTAGCGGGGGGAGGGACAGATACGCAGTATTTT. This chain uses TRBV9 with TRBJ2-3; 11 nucleotides line up with TRBD2. V was pared by 5 bases and J by 3 bases, with 8 bases of the junction left unmatched. Germline lookup yields CDR1 SGDLS and CDR2 YYNGEE. The length of the CDR3 is 16 residues.

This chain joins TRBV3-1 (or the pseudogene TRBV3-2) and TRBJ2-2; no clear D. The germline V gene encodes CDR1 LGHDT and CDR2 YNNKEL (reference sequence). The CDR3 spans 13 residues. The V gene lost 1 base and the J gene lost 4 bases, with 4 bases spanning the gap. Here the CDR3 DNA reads TGTGCCAGCAGCCAAGCTAGCACCGGGGAGCTGTTTTTT. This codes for CASSQASTGELFF.

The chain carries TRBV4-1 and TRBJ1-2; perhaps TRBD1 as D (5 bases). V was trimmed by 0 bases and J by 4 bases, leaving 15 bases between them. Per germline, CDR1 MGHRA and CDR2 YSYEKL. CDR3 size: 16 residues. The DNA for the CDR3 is TGCGCCAGCAGCCAAGATCTCGGGGGGATGGGCTATGGCTACACCTTC. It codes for CASSQDLGGMGYGYTF.

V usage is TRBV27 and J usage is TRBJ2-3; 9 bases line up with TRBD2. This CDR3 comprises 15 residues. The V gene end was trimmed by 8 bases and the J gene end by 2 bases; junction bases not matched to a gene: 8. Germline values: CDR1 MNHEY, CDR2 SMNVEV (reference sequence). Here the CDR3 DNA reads TGTGCCAGCGGACCCACTAGCGGGTACACAGATACGCAGTATTTT. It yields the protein CASGPTSGYTDTQYF.

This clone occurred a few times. CDR3 protein: CASSIASPNTGELFF. DNA of the CDR3: TGTGCCAGTAGTATAGCTAGCCCGAACACCGGGGAGCTGTTTTTT. This chain links TRBV19 with TRBJ2-2, with a possible D match to TRBD2 (5 bases). Trimming left V 1 base short and J 0 bases short, with 6 bases between. The CDR3 is 15 residues long. Germline CDR1 reads LNHDA; CDR2 reads SQIVND (reference sequence).

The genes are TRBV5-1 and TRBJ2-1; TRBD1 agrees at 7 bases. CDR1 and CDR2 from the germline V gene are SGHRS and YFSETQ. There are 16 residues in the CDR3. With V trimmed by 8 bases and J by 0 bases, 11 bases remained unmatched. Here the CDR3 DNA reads TGCGCCAGGGGTAGGGGGCGGTACCTCTCCTACAATGAGCAGTTCTTC. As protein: CARGRGRYLSYNEQFF.